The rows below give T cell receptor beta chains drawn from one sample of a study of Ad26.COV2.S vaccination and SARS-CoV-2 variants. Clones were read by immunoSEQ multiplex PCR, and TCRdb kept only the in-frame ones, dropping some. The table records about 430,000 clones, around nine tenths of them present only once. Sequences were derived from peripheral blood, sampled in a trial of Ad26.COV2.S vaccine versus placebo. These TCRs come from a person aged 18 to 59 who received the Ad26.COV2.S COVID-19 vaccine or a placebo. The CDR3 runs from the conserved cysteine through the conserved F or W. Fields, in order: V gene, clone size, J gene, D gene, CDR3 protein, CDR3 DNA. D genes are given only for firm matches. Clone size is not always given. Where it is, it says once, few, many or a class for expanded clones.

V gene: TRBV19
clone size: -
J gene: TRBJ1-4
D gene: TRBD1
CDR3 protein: CASKTGTGVEKLFF
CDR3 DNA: TGTGCCAGTAAGACCGGGACAGGGGTTGAAAAACTGTTTTTT

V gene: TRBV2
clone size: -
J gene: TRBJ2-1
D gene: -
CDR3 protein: CASMTGYRDNEQFF
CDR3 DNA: TGTGCCAGCATGACGGGTTACCGAGACAATGAGCAGTTCTTC

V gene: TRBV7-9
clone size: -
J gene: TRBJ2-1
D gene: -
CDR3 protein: CASSPDAGTYNEQFF
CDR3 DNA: TGTGCCAGCAGCCCCGACGCCGGGACCTACAATGAGCAGTTCTTC

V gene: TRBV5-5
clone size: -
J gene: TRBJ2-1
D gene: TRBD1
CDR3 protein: CASSYFDRDGYNEQFF
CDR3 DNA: TGTGCCAGCAGTTATTTCGACAGGGATGGTTACAATGAGCAGTTCTTC

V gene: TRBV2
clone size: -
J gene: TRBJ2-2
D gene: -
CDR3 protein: CASSGEHSTGELFF
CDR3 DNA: TGTGCCAGCAGTGGGGAACACTCCACCGGGGAGCTGTTTTTT

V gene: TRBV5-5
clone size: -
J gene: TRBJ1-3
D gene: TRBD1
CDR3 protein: CASSLGTGENTIYF
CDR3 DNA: TGTGCCAGCAGCTTGGGGACAGGGGAAAACACCATATATTTT

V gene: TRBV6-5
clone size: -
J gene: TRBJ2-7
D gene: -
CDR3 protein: CASSSPGRRSSYEQYF
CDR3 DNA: TGTGCCAGCAGTTCACCGGGACGGAGGAGCTCCTACGAGCAGTACTTC

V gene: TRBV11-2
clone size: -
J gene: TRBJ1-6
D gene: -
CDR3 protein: CASSLEQVLSPLHF
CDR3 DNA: TGTGCCAGCAGCTTAGAACAGGTCTTGAGCCCCCTCCACTTT

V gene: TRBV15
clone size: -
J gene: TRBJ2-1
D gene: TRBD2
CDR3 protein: CATSRDRRTRDEQFF
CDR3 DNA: TGTGCCACCAGCAGAGATCGTAGGACTAGAGATGAGCAGTTCTTC

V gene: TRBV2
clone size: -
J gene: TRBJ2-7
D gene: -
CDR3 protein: CASSERPSYEQYF
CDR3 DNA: TGTGCCAGCAGTGAACGGCCATCCTACGAGCAGTACTTC

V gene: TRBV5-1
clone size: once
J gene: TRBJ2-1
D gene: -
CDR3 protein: CASTQTVGISYNEQFF
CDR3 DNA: TGCGCCAGCACCCAGACCGTCGGCATCTCCTACAATGAGCAGTTCTTC

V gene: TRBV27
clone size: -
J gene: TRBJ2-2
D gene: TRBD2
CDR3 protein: CASSFIGREDTGELFF
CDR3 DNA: TGTGCCAGCAGTTTTATCGGGCGGGAGGACACCGGGGAGCTGTTTTTT

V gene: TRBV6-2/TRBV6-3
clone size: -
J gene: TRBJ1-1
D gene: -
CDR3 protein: CASSNPGGNTEAFF
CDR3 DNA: TGTGCCAGCAGTAACCCCGGGGGGAACACTGAAGCTTTCTTT